A single sample is the source of the 32 T cell receptor beta chains below, sequenced in a study of cytomegalovirus exposure and HLA in healthy donors. A multiplex PCR was run with 60 Vbeta primers and 13 Jbeta primers. Clones were sequenced by immunoSEQ multiplex PCR, and TCRdb holds only the in-frame ones, with some missing. The table lists about 90,000 clones, about 72% of them singletons. Sequences were obtained from PBMCs. These receptors all come from a man between 25 and 39 years old in good health and CMV-seronegative.

The chain links TRBV4-3 to TRBJ1-2; 7 nucleotides align to TRBD1. The CDR3 runs to 16 residues. The V segment lost 2 bases and the J segment 2 bases; nucleotides outside the gene matches: 8. Germline CDR1 is LGHNA and CDR2 is YSLEER. CDR3 sequence (DNA): TGCGCCAGCAGCCAATTAACACAGGGGCAGAACTATGGCTACACCTTC. Protein sequence: CASSQLTQGQNYGYTF.

V is TRBV4-1 and J is TRBJ2-6, with D hard to call. Trimming pared 4 bases from V and 0 bases from J, leaving 4 bases between. Germline CDR1 reads MGHRA; CDR2 reads YSYEKL. The CDR3 sequence is 14 residues long. The CDR3 DNA sequence: TGCGCCAGCAGCCTGAGCTCTGGGGCCAACGTCCTGACTTTC. It encodes CASSLSSGANVLTF.

The chain links TRBV27 to TRBJ1-1; TRBD1 matches at 8 bases. CDR1 and CDR2 from the germline V gene are MNHEY and SMNVEV (reference sequence). V was clipped by 1 base and J by 1 base; unmatched bases: 5. The CDR3 sequence is 16 residues long. CDR3 sequence reads: CASSLLNRGENTEAFF. CDR3 nucleotides: TGTGCCAGCAGTTTATTGAACAGGGGGGAGAACACTGAAGCTTTCTTT.

V is TRBV4-1 and J is TRBJ2-7; tentative D call: TRBD2 (6 bases). CDR3 length: 14 amino acids. Trimming stripped 3 bases from V and 3 bases from J, with 12 bases between. Germline CDR1 is MGHRA and CDR2 is YSYEKL. CDR3: CASSHAGLSYEQYF. The CDR3 DNA is TGCGCCAGCAGCCACGCGGGACTCAGCTACGAGCAGTACTTC.

This clone has a handful of counts. The chain carries TRBV15 and TRBJ1-5, with D maybe TRBD1 (6 bases). Trimming pared 0 bases from V and 6 bases from J, leaving 12 bases between. The germline V gene has CDR1 LNHNV and CDR2 YYDKDF (reference sequence). The CDR3 totals 15 residues. The CDR3 DNA follows: TGTGCCACCAGCAGAGATCGGGGGGGCGTTCAGCCCCAGCATTTT. It yields the protein CATSRDRGGVQPQHF.

The chain combines TRBV5-5 with TRBJ1-2; the D is unclear. Trimming removed 0 bases at V and 4 bases at J, with 10 bases between. Germline V gene lookup returns CDR1 SGHKS and CDR2 YYEKEE (reference sequence). This CDR3 comprises 14 residues. The CDR3 loop reads CASSLESNPYGYTF. CDR3 nucleotide sequence: TGTGCCAGCAGCTTGGAGAGTAACCCCTATGGCTACACCTTC.

V and J are TRBV18 and TRBJ1-2; no reliable D call. The CDR3 is 14 residues long. With 6 bases removed from V and 4 bases from J, the gap between germline ends came to 15 bases. Germline V gene lookup returns CDR1 KGHSH and CDR2 LQKENI. The CDR3, as DNA: TGTGCCAGCTCTAATTTCGAGAGTACCTATGGCTACACCTTC. This translates into CASSNFESTYGYTF.

J is TRBJ1-1 and V is TRBV30, with D possibly being TRBD1 (6 bases). Looked up from germline, CDR1 is GTSNPN and CDR2 is SVGIG (reference sequence). The ends were cut back, 0 bases at V and 3 bases at J, with 11 bases in the middle. CDR3 length: 14 amino acids. The CDR3 loop is CAWSVGAGDTEAFF. The CDR3 DNA follows: TGTGCCTGGAGTGTAGGGGCAGGGGACACTGAAGCTTTCTTT.

The chain carries TRBV4-1 and TRBJ2-4; 7 nucleotides line up with TRBD1. V lost 1 base and J lost 1; bases outside the gene matches: 7. Germline V gene lookup returns CDR1 MGHRA and CDR2 YSYEKL. The CDR3 runs to 17 residues. This CDR3 reads CASSQGSQGLAKNIQYF. DNA of the CDR3: TGCGCCAGCAGCCAAGGGTCACAGGGGTTGGCCAAAAACATTCAGTACTTC.

The chain links TRBV27 to TRBJ1-1; D is unresolved. The V end was cut by 1 base, the J end by 2 bases, with 11 bases between. CDR1 and CDR2 from the germline V gene are MNHEY and SMNVEV (reference sequence). CDR3 length equals 15 residues. CDR3 sequence: CASSLWGAGNTEAFF. The DNA of the CDR3 is TGTGCCAGCAGTTTATGGGGAGCAGGTAACACTGAAGCTTTCTTT.

The table lists this clone with a few counts. The chain uses TRBV29-1 and TRBJ2-7; 7 bases agree with TRBD2. Looked up from germline, CDR1 is SQVTM and CDR2 is ANQGSEA. The V and J ends lost 1 base and 3 bases, in that order; junction bases with no gene match: 0. The CDR3 is 12 residues long. In nucleotides, the CDR3 is TGCAGCGTTGAAGCGGGGGGCTACGAGCAGTACTTC. Its translation: CSVEAGGYEQYF.

This clone has a handful of counts. V and J are TRBV11-1 and TRBJ1-1; D gene ambiguous. Germline CDR1 reads SGHAT; CDR2 reads FQDESV (reference sequence). Trimming stripped 7 bases from V and 1 base from J, with 13 bases between. The CDR3 totals 14 residues. For the CDR3, the DNA is TGTGCCAGCATTCTTGGGCTCGGGAACACTGAAGCTTTCTTT. As protein: CASILGLGNTEAFF.

The CDR3 bases are TGCGCCAGCAGCCTCCATGGACAGAACACTGAAGCTTTCTTT. It yields the protein CASSLHGQNTEAFF. The rearrangement uses TRBV5-1 and TRBJ1-1; weak D call: TRBD1 (5 bases). CDR3 length equals 14 residues. Trimming shortened V by 4 bases and J by 1 base, and 11 bases separated the two germline ends. Germline V CDR1 and CDR2: SGHRS, YFSETQ.

The chain joins TRBV2 to TRBJ2-5; 11 nucleotides match TRBD1. The CDR3 is 15 amino acids. Trimming at V came to 2 bases and at J to 7 bases, leaving 6 bases not matched to a gene. CDR1 is SNHLY and CDR2 is FYNNEI in the germline V gene. CDR3: CASSETGQGAVTQYF. The CDR3 nucleotides read TGTGCCAGCAGTGAAACAGGACAGGGGGCTGTGACCCAGTACTTC.

This sequence joins TRBV28 and TRBJ1-1, with D unresolved. Germline assignment: CDR1 MDHEN and CDR2 SYDVKM. This CDR3 is built from 12 residues. V was shortened by 10 bases and J by 5 bases, with 14 bases between the two germline ends. In DNA, the CDR3 is TGTGCCACTCTGGAGGCGACTACTGAAGCTTTCTTT. Its translation: CATLEATTEAFF.

This clone has just a few counts. CDR3 in amino acids: CASGSGGAVKDEQFF. The CDR3 DNA follows: TGTGCCAGCGGTAGCGGGGGGGCCGTAAAAGATGAGCAGTTCTTC. The rearrangement links TRBV4-2 to TRBJ2-1; 11 nucleotides line up with TRBD2. The CDR3 has 15 amino acids. V shed 8 bases and J 8 bases; nucleotides not matched to a gene: 11. Germline V gene sequence: CDR1 LGHNA, CDR2 YNFKEQ.

CDR3 loop: CASSLRGTDTQYF. The CDR3 coding sequence is TGTGCCAGCAGTTTAAGAGGGACAGATACGCAGTATTTT. This chain uses TRBV27 with TRBJ2-3, with a weak D call TRBD2 (5 bases). Looked up from germline, CDR1 is MNHEY and CDR2 is SMNVEV (reference sequence). V lost 2 bases to trimming and J lost 3 bases, with 6 bases between them. This CDR3 has 13 amino acids.

The CDR3: CASSFTGGDWTDTQYF. CDR3 nucleotides: TGTGCCAGCAGCTTTACAGGGGGCGATTGGACAGATACGCAGTATTTT. The chain recombines TRBV5-4 with TRBJ2-3, with 9 bases matching TRBD1. This CDR3 comprises 16 residues. The germline V gene has CDR1 SGHNT and CDR2 YYREEE (reference sequence). V shed 2 bases and J 3 bases; nucleotides not matched to a gene: 7.

The chain uses TRBV30 and TRBJ2-6; no reliable D call. The CDR3 has 12 amino acids. Germline V gene sequence: CDR1 GTSNPN, CDR2 SVGIG (reference sequence). V dropped 4 bases and J dropped 2 bases, with 3 bases sitting between them. This CDR3 is CAWTPGANVLTF. CDR3 nucleotide sequence: TGTGCCTGGACTCCTGGGGCCAACGTCCTGACTTTC.

J is TRBJ1-1 and V is TRBV27; maybe TRBD1 (6 bases). The CDR3 has 14 amino acids. Per the germline V gene, CDR1 is MNHEY and CDR2 is SMNVEV (reference sequence). V dropped 8 bases and J dropped 2 bases, with 15 bases sitting between them. The CDR3 coding sequence is TGTGCCAGCGGGTTAGGGGGAATTAACACTGAAGCTTTCTTT. It is translated as CASGLGGINTEAFF.

The V call is TRBV7-8, the J call TRBJ1-1; the D gene is possibly TRBD1 (5 bases). Looked up from germline, CDR1 is SGHVS and CDR2 is FQNEAQ. V lost 3 bases to trimming and J lost 7 bases, with 12 bases between them. CDR3 size: 13 residues. DNA for the CDR3: TGTGCCAGCAGCTTGGGGGGAACAGTTGAAGCTTTCTTT. It yields the protein CASSLGGTVEAFF.

CDR3 nucleotide sequence: TGCGCCAGCAGTGAGGGGGCGAACACTGAAGCTTTCTTT. This translates into CASSEGANTEAFF. The V and J genes are TRBV10-1 and TRBJ1-1; possible D gene TRBD1, 5 bases. Per the germline V gene, CDR1 is WNHNN and CDR2 is SYGVQD (reference sequence). Trimming pared 2 bases from V and 1 base from J, leaving 5 bases between. This CDR3 region has 13 residues.

This clone appeared a single time. This rearrangement joins TRBV5-1 to TRBJ1-2, with D unclear. Germline V gene lookup returns CDR1 SGHRS and CDR2 YFSETQ. The CDR3 contains 12 residues. The ends were cut back, 4 bases at V and 3 bases at J, with 7 bases in the middle. The DNA of the CDR3 is TGCGCCAGCAGCCTCGGAGACTATGGCTACACCTTC. Its translation: CASSLGDYGYTF.

This clone was recorded once. The chain has TRBV6-6 and TRBJ2-7; 11 bases line up with TRBD2. The CDR3 spans 15 residues. Germline loops: CDR1 MNHNY, CDR2 SVGAGI (reference sequence). Trimming removed 6 bases from V and 1 base from J; junction bases left unmatched: 5. The CDR3: CASRPGTSGSYEQYF. CDR3 nucleotide sequence: TGTGCCAGCAGGCCCGGGACTAGCGGTTCCTACGAGCAGTACTTC.

The chain joins TRBV11-2 to TRBJ2-1; 8 bases line up with TRBD2. The CDR3 has 15 amino acids. CDR1 is SGHAT, CDR2 FQNNGV, per germline. Trimming cost V 4 bases and J 9 bases; bases outside gene matches: 11. CDR3 DNA: TGTGCCAGCAGCTCATTAGCGGGAAGAGCCCCTGAGCAGTTCTTC. It codes for CASSSLAGRAPEQFF.

This clone was picked up one time. The chain combines TRBV15 with TRBJ1-4; D remains unclear. The CDR3 loop spans 15 amino acids. Trimming removed 5 bases at V and 5 bases at J, with 15 bases between. CDR1 LNHNV and CDR2 YYDKDF come from the germline V gene (reference sequence). The CDR3 reads CATSGVDSPNEKLFF. In DNA, the CDR3 is TGTGCCACCAGCGGAGTGGACTCCCCCAATGAAAAACTGTTTTTT.

The chain carries TRBV6-5 and TRBJ2-7, with 10 bases that match TRBD2. The CDR3 sequence is 16 residues long. CDR1 is MNHEY and CDR2 is SVGAGI in the germline V gene. With 4 bases clipped from V and 2 bases from J, the junction kept 8 bases outside the gene matches. In nucleotides, the CDR3 is TGTGCCAGCAGTTCTGTTGAACTAGCGGGACCCTACGAGCAGTACTTC. Translating it yields CASSSVELAGPYEQYF.

The V and J genes are TRBV5-4 and TRBJ2-4; D perhaps matches TRBD1 (6 bases). The CDR3 length is 14 residues. The V end lost 4 bases, the J end lost 9 bases, and 17 bases lay between the germline ends. The germline V gene has CDR1 SGHNT and CDR2 YYREEE (reference sequence). The CDR3 DNA sequence: TGTGCCAGCAGCCCGGAAGGGGGATCTAGCATTCAGTACTTC. Protein sequence: CASSPEGGSSIQYF.

The chain combines TRBV5-1 with TRBJ2-1, with 9 nucleotides matching TRBD2. CDR1 and CDR2 (germline): SGHRS, YFSETQ. J gave up 6 bases and V 4 bases, and 11 bases lay outside the gene matches. The CDR3 has 16 residues. DNA of the CDR3: TGCGCCAGCAGCCCCTCTAGCGGGGAACTCTTCAATGAGCAGTTCTTC. Protein: CASSPSSGELFNEQFF.

The chain joins TRBV9 to TRBJ2-7; D may be TRBD2 (6 bases). Germline V gives CDR1 SGDLS, CDR2 YYNGEE. This CDR3 is built from 15 residues. The germline V and J ends were trimmed by 0 bases and 2 bases, with 12 bases remaining between them. In DNA, the CDR3 is TGTGCCAGCAGCGTAGGCGCCAGCGGGCCCTACGAGCAGTACTTC. It translates to CASSVGASGPYEQYF.

The chain combines TRBV19 with TRBJ1-1; D might be TRBD1 (5 bases). V shed 7 bases and J shed 4 bases, with 13 bases lying between them. This CDR3 is 13 amino acids long. Germline V CDR1 and CDR2: LNHDA, SQIVND (reference sequence). CDR3 residues: CASKRGGSTEAFF. CDR3 nucleotide sequence: TGTGCCAGTAAAAGGGGTGGTAGCACTGAAGCTTTCTTT. Full variable domain (missing parts from reference TRBV19 and TRBJ1-1): DGGITQSPKYLFRKEGQNVTLSCEQNLNHDAMYWYRQDPGQGLRLIYYSQIVNDFQKGDIAEGYSVSREKKESFPLTVTSAQKNPTAFYLCASKRGGSTEAFFGQGTRLTVV.

In its sample, this clone was seen a few times. The chain is built from TRBV10-3 and TRBJ1-5; D possibly corresponds to TRBD1 (5 bases). V lost 6 bases, J lost 6 bases, and 18 bases lay in between. The CDR3 is 15 amino acids. In germline, CDR1 is ENHRY, CDR2 SYGVKD. CDR3 sequence reads: CAISPYDSLSQPQHF. CDR3 in DNA: TGTGCCATCAGCCCGTACGACAGTCTCTCTCAGCCCCAGCATTTT.